These T cell receptor beta chains were read from a single sample in a study of blood T cell repertoires in COVID-19. The method was immunoSEQ multiplex PCR; TCRdb's version includes in-frame clones alone and lacks a portion of them. This table holds around 150,000 clones, roughly 84% found once. The sample taken for sequencing was peripheral blood. The source is a woman of 80 years or more with active or convalescent COVID-19. The CDR3 runs from the conserved cysteine through the conserved F or W. Each record gives: V gene, J gene, D gene, clone size, CDR3 DNA, CDR3 protein. The D gene is left open where the match is weak. Size is stated for part of the rows, as once, few or many counts, or as a class when the clone is expanded.

V: TRBV2; J: TRBJ2-2; D: -; size: -; DNA: TGTGCCAGCAGTGAGGTGAAGGGAGTCGGGGAGCTGTTTTTT; CDR3: CASSEVKGVGELFF
V: TRBV5-5; J: TRBJ1-3; D: TRBD1; size: -; DNA: TGTGCCAGCAGCTTGGGGACAGGGACTGGAAACACCATATATTTT; CDR3: CASSLGTGTGNTIYF
V: TRBV18; J: TRBJ2-2; D: TRBD1; size: -; DNA: TGTGCCAGCTCACCCGGGACAGGGGCCGGGGAGCTGTTTTTT; CDR3: CASSPGTGAGELFF
V: TRBV7-2; J: TRBJ1-3; D: -; size: -; DNA: TGTGCCAGCAGTTTAACAGGACCAACATTGATCTCTGGAAACACCATATATTTT; CDR3: CASSLTGPTLISGNTIYF
V: TRBV25-1; J: TRBJ2-1; D: -; size: many; DNA: TGTGCCAGCAGTGTGGCGGATGAGCAGTTCTTC; CDR3: CASSVADEQFF
V: TRBV29-1; J: TRBJ1-4; D: -; size: -; DNA: TGCAGCGTTGCATTCGGGGTGTCTAATGAAAAACTGTTTTTT; CDR3: CSVAFGVSNEKLFF
V: TRBV27; J: TRBJ1-6; D: TRBD1; size: -; DNA: TGTGCCAGCAGTCCTACATCCTACCGGGACAGGGATTCACCCCTCCACTTT; CDR3: CASSPTSYRDRDSPLHF
V: TRBV5-6; J: TRBJ1-5; D: -; size: -; DNA: TGTGCCAGCAGCTTAGGACAAAGCAATCAGCCCCAGCATTTT; CDR3: CASSLGQSNQPQHF
V: TRBV19; J: TRBJ2-2; D: TRBD2; size: -; DNA: TGTGCCAGTAGTATAGACGCGGGACTAGCCGGGGAGCTGTTTTTT; CDR3: CASSIDAGLAGELFF
V: TRBV7-2; J: TRBJ1-6; D: TRBD1; size: -; DNA: TGTGCCAGCAGCTTAACAGGGGCCGGGACAGGGATTCAGTCACCCCTCCACTTT; CDR3: CASSLTGAGTGIQSPLHF
V: TRBV11-3; J: TRBJ2-5; D: -; size: -; DNA: TGTGCCAGCAGTATCTCGGGGAAAGAGACCCAGTACTTC; CDR3: CASSISGKETQYF
V: TRBV5-1; J: TRBJ1-1; D: TRBD1; size: -; DNA: TGCGCCAGCAGCCCCCCTCAGGGGGTCACTGAAGCTTTCTTT; CDR3: CASSPPQGVTEAFF
V: TRBV18; J: TRBJ2-7; D: -; size: -; DNA: TGTGCCAGCTCACCTTTCGGACAAGACTACGAGCAGTACTTC; CDR3: CASSPFGQDYEQYF
V: TRBV27; J: TRBJ1-2; D: -; size: -; DNA: TGTGCCAGCAGTTTGAACTTTCGGTCAGGCACCAACTATGGCTACACCTTC; CDR3: CASSLNFRSGTNYGYTF
V: TRBV7-6; J: TRBJ2-1; D: TRBD2; size: -; DNA: TGTGCCAGCAGCTTAGATCCAGCGGGGGCCTACAATGAGCAGTTCTTC; CDR3: CASSLDPAGAYNEQFF
V: TRBV4-3; J: TRBJ2-2; D: TRBD2; size: -; DNA: TGCGCCAGCAGCCAAGATACCAGCGGGGGGCATCCCGGGGAGCTGTTTTTT; CDR3: CASSQDTSGGHPGELFF
V: TRBV5-1; J: TRBJ2-1; D: TRBD2; size: -; DNA: TGCGCCAGCAGCTTGGCCGGGACTAGCATTGACAATGAGCAGTTCTTC; CDR3: CASSLAGTSIDNEQFF
V: TRBV7-9; J: TRBJ1-1; D: -; size: -; DNA: TGTGCCAGCAGCTTAGCTTCGGGACAAATGAACACTGAAGCTTTCTTT; CDR3: CASSLASGQMNTEAFF
V: TRBV9; J: TRBJ1-4; D: -; size: -; DNA: TGTGCCAGCAGTGAGGGTTGGCAGTCTAATGAAAAACTGTTTTTT; CDR3: CASSEGWQSNEKLFF
V: TRBV5-1; J: TRBJ1-4; D: TRBD1; size: -; DNA: TGCGCCAGCAGGAGAGGGGGCGATACTGAAAAACTGTTTTTT; CDR3: CASRRGGDTEKLFF
V: TRBV21-1; J: TRBJ2-3; D: -; size: -; DNA: TGTGCCAGCAGCAAAGATAACGGTGGGAGGATAGATACGCAGTATTTT; CDR3: CASSKDNGGRIDTQYF
V: TRBV10-3; J: TRBJ2-7; D: -; size: -; DNA: TGTGCCATCAGTGAGTCGACCTCTGGCGGGGAGCAGTACTTC; CDR3: CAISESTSGGEQYF
V: TRBV27; J: TRBJ1-5; D: TRBD1; size: -; DNA: TGTGCCAGCAGACACGGGACAGCGGCGAATTCAGTCCAGCCCCAGCATTTT; CDR3: CASRHGTAANSVQPQHF
V: TRBV30; J: TRBJ1-1; D: TRBD1; size: -; DNA: TGTGCCTGGAGTGTACAGGGGGCTTTCTTT; CDR3: CAWSVQGAFF
V: TRBV4-1; J: TRBJ1-6; D: -; size: few; DNA: TGCGCCAGCAGCCACCCAAGACAGCTGGATAATTCACCCCTCCACTTT; CDR3: CASSHPRQLDNSPLHF
V: TRBV18; J: TRBJ1-3; D: -; size: -; DNA: TGTGCCAGCTCACCCACCGCGGGAGAGGGATCATCTGGAAACACCATATATTTT; CDR3: CASSPTAGEGSSGNTIYF
V: TRBV5-1; J: TRBJ1-1; D: -; size: -; DNA: TGCGCCAGCAGTCAACTTGTCCTAAACACTGAAGCTTTCTTT; CDR3: CASSQLVLNTEAFF
V: TRBV5-3; J: TRBJ1-1; D: -; size: -; DNA: TGTGCCAGAAGCTCAGGTCACAGGGTGAACACTGAAGCTTTCTTT; CDR3: CARSSGHRVNTEAFF
V: TRBV14; J: TRBJ1-1; D: -; size: -; DNA: TGTGCCAGCAGCCAAGAGGGAGGGTACACTGAAGCTTTCTTT; CDR3: CASSQEGGYTEAFF
V: TRBV6-5; J: TRBJ1-1; D: -; size: -; DNA: TGTGCCAGCAGTTACAGGGGGGGGACCTCCGAGGCTTTCTTT; CDR3: CASSYRGGTSEAFF
V: TRBV5-1; J: TRBJ1-4; D: TRBD1; size: -; DNA: TGCGCCAGCAGCTTAACAGGGGGTACAACTAATGAAAAACTGTTTTTT; CDR3: CASSLTGGTTNEKLFF
V: TRBV7-9; J: TRBJ1-4; D: -; size: -; DNA: TGTGCCAGCAGGGGGGGAGCACCCTCTGAAAAACTGTTTTTT; CDR3: CASRGGAPSEKLFF
V: TRBV30; J: TRBJ1-2; D: -; size: -; DNA: TGTGCCTCCTCCCAGGGAGGCAACTATGGCTACACCTTC; CDR3: CASSQGGNYGYTF
V: TRBV2; J: TRBJ1-1; D: -; size: -; DNA: TGTGCCAGCAGTGAGCGGGCGGTCACTGAAGCTTTCTTT; CDR3: CASSERAVTEAFF
V: TRBV18; J: TRBJ2-5; D: TRBD1; size: -; DNA: TGTGCCAGCGCCAGACTGACATCGGGCGGCAGGGGGCCCGGGGAGACCCAGTACTTC; CDR3: CASARLTSGGRGPGETQYF
V: TRBV5-6; J: TRBJ2-5; D: -; size: -; DNA: TGTGCCAGCAGCTGGTCTGGATCGCGGGAGACCCAGTACTTC; CDR3: CASSWSGSRETQYF
V: TRBV19; J: TRBJ2-5; D: TRBD2; size: few; DNA: TGTGCCAGTAAGGGAGGGCCCGTCCAAGAGACCCAGTACTTC; CDR3: CASKGGPVQETQYF
V: TRBV29-1; J: TRBJ1-1; D: -; size: -; DNA: TGCAGCGTCGTCGGAGGGCTAACTCTTGAAGCTTTCTTT; CDR3: CSVVGGLTLEAFF
V: TRBV5-4; J: TRBJ2-1; D: TRBD1; size: -; DNA: TGTGCCAGCAGCCGCGGTACAGGGGGCGATGAGCAGTTCTTC; CDR3: CASSRGTGGDEQFF
V: TRBV6-2/TRBV6-3; J: TRBJ1-2; D: -; size: -; DNA: TGTGCCAGCAGTAAACAGCTGATCTATGGCTACACCTTC; CDR3: CASSKQLIYGYTF
V: TRBV2; J: TRBJ2-7; D: TRBD2; size: -; DNA: TGTGCCAGCAGTGAATGGGATAGCGGGGGAACCTACGAGCAGTACTTC; CDR3: CASSEWDSGGTYEQYF
V: TRBV13; J: TRBJ2-2; D: -; size: -; DNA: TGTGCCAGCAGCCTATCTAGGGGGGAGCTGTTTTTT; CDR3: CASSLSRGELFF
V: TRBV10-3; J: TRBJ1-4; D: TRBD1; size: -; DNA: TGTGCCATCAGTGGACAGGGAAGTAGTGAAAAACTGTTTTTT; CDR3: CAISGQGSSEKLFF
V: TRBV7-8; J: TRBJ1-6; D: -; size: -; DNA: TGTGCCAGCAGCTTAGAAACAGGGCCCTATTCACCCCTCCACTTT; CDR3: CASSLETGPYSPLHF
V: TRBV12-3/TRBV12-4; J: TRBJ1-1; D: -; size: -; DNA: TGTGCCAGCAGTGCCCGGACAGACGCTGAAGCTTTCTTT; CDR3: CASSARTDAEAFF
V: TRBV7-9; J: TRBJ2-5; D: -; size: -; DNA: TGTGCCAGCAGCTTAGCGTTATGGCAGGGTGAGACCCAGTACTTC; CDR3: CASSLALWQGETQYF
V: TRBV7-9; J: TRBJ2-7; D: TRBD1; size: -; DNA: TGTGCCAGCAGCCCCGGGACAGCTCCCTACGAGCAGTACTTC; CDR3: CASSPGTAPYEQYF
V: TRBV10-3; J: TRBJ2-3; D: -; size: -; DNA: TGTGCCATCAGTGAGTCTGGGCGGACTAGCACAGATACGCAGTATTTT; CDR3: CAISESGRTSTDTQYF
V: TRBV6-5; J: TRBJ2-5; D: TRBD1; size: -; DNA: TGTGCCAGCAGACCTACAGGGGGCAGAGGGGAGACCCAGTACTTC; CDR3: CASRPTGGRGETQYF
V: TRBV5-4; J: TRBJ1-4; D: TRBD1; size: -; DNA: TGTGCCAGCAGCTTCGGACAGGGACAGACTAATGAAAAACTGTTTTTT; CDR3: CASSFGQGQTNEKLFF
V: TRBV5-5; J: TRBJ1-5; D: -; size: -; DNA: TGTGCCAGCAGCTTGCGGGGGGCCGACAATCAGCCCCAGCATTTT; CDR3: CASSLRGADNQPQHF
V: TRBV6-6; J: TRBJ1-6; D: -; size: -; DNA: TGTGCCAGCAGCCCCGCACCCGGGACATTTAAGAGCTCCTATAATTCACCCCTCCACTTT; CDR3: CASSPAPGTFKSSYNSPLHF
V: TRBV2; J: TRBJ2-1; D: -; size: -; DNA: -; CDR3: CASSEGRGAVLRKFF
V: TRBV11-3; J: TRBJ1-1; D: -; size: -; DNA: TGTGCCAGCAGCTTAGAGGCTGGGGGCGACACTGAAGCTTTCTTT; CDR3: CASSLEAGGDTEAFF
V: TRBV30; J: TRBJ2-5; D: -; size: -; DNA: TGTGCCTGGAGTAACCGGAGGGGCCGGGGAGAGACCCAGTACTTC; CDR3: CAWSNRRGRGETQYF
V: TRBV11-3; J: TRBJ1-5; D: TRBD1; size: few; DNA: TGTGCCAGCAGCCTCTTGTCCCGGGACAGGGGAAGGAGCAATCAGCCCCAGCATTTT; CDR3: CASSLLSRDRGRSNQPQHF
V: TRBV3-1/TRBV3-2; J: TRBJ2-1; D: TRBD2; size: -; DNA: TGTGCCAGCAGCCAAGAAGCGGGGGCCAGCAATGAGCAGTTCTTC; CDR3: CASSQEAGASNEQFF
V: TRBV6-4; J: TRBJ1-2; D: -; size: -; DNA: TGTGCCACCCCCCAGTGGGCTGGCTATGGCTACACCTTC; CDR3: CATPQWAGYGYTF